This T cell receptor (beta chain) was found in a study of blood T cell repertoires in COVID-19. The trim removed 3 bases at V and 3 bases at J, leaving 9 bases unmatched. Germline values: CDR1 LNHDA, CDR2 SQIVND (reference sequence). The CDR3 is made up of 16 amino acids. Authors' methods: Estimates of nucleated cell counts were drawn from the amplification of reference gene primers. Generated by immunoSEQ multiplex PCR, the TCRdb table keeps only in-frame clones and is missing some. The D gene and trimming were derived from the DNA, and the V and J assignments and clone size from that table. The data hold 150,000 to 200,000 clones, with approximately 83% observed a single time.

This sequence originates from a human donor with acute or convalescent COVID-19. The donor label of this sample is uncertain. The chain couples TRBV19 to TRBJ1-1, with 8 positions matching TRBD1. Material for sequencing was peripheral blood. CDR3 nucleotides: TGTGCCAGTAGTATTGGACAGGGAATGTGGGACACTGAAGCTTTCTTT. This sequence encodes CASSIGQGMWDTEAFF.